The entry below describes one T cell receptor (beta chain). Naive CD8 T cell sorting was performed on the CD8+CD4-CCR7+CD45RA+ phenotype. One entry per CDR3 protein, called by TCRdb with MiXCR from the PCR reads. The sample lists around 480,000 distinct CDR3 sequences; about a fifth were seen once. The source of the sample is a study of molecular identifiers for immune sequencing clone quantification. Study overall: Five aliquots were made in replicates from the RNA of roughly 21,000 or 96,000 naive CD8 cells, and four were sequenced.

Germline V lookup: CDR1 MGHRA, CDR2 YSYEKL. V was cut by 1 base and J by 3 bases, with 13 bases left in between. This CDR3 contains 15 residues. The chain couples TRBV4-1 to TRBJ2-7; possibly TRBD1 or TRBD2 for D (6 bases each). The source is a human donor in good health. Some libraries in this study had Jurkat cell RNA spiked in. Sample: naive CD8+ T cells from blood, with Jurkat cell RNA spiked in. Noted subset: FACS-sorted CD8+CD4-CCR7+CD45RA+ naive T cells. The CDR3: CASSQGGAGSYEQYF. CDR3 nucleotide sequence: TGCGCCAGCAGCCAAGGGGGGGCGGGAAGCTACGAGCAGTACTTC.